This TCR beta chain was obtained from a study of blood T cell repertoires in COVID-19. Profiled with immunoSEQ multiplex PCR; TCRdb holds only in-frame clones, not every one. This sample has 150,000 to 200,000 clones, with roughly 87% found just once. The length of the CDR3 is 13 residues. Per the germline V gene, CDR1 is GTSNPN and CDR2 is SVGIG (reference sequence). Unmatched junction bases numbered 9, after V lost 4 bases and J lost 13 bases. The receptor comes from a woman between 45 and 65 years old with acute or convalescent COVID-19. The V gene is TRBV30, the J gene TRBJ2-7; 14 bases align to TRBD2. Sequencing input: peripheral blood. The CDR3 DNA reads TGTGCCTGGACCGGGACTAGCGGGGGCCTTGCATACTTC. Translated: CAWTGTSGGLAYF.